The sequence of this TCR beta chain was determined in a study of blood T cell repertoires in COVID-19. At the level of the study: Some COVID-19 samples were acute and others convalescent; all came from the United States, Italy and Spain. Nucleic acid was either cDNA or gDNA, and it came from T cells, B-cell-depleted T cells, or PBMCs.

The CDR3 is 15 residues long. Germline V lookup: CDR1 SGHRS, CDR2 YFSETQ. The ends lost 10 bases at V and 6 bases at J; junction bases unmatched: 14. Per the study methods: Nucleated cell counts were estimated from reference gene primer amplification. Sequencing was performed with immunoSEQ multiplex PCR; in TCRdb, only in-frame clones are kept and a portion is missing. The V and J calls and clone size are taken from that table; D and trimming were inferred from the DNA. The sample comprises some 230,000 clones, around four fifths of which are singletons, and 5.1% rests with the top ten. This receptor was obtained from a woman in her fifties or sixties who had recovered from COVID-19. The chain links TRBV5-1 to TRBJ2-2, with 8 bases lining up with TRBD2. The sequenced material came from peripheral blood. This CDR3 is CARRGGALSPGELFF. The CDR3 coding sequence is TGCGCCCGCCGGGGGGGGGCCTTATCCCCCGGGGAGCTGTTTTTT. The variable domain in full, completed from reference TRBV5-1 and TRBJ2-2, reads KAGVTQTPRYLIKTRGQQVTLSCSPISGHRSVSWYQQTPGQGLQFLFEYFSETQRNKGNFPGRFSGRQFSNSRSEMNVSTLELGDSALYLCARRGGALSPGELFFGEGSRLTVL.